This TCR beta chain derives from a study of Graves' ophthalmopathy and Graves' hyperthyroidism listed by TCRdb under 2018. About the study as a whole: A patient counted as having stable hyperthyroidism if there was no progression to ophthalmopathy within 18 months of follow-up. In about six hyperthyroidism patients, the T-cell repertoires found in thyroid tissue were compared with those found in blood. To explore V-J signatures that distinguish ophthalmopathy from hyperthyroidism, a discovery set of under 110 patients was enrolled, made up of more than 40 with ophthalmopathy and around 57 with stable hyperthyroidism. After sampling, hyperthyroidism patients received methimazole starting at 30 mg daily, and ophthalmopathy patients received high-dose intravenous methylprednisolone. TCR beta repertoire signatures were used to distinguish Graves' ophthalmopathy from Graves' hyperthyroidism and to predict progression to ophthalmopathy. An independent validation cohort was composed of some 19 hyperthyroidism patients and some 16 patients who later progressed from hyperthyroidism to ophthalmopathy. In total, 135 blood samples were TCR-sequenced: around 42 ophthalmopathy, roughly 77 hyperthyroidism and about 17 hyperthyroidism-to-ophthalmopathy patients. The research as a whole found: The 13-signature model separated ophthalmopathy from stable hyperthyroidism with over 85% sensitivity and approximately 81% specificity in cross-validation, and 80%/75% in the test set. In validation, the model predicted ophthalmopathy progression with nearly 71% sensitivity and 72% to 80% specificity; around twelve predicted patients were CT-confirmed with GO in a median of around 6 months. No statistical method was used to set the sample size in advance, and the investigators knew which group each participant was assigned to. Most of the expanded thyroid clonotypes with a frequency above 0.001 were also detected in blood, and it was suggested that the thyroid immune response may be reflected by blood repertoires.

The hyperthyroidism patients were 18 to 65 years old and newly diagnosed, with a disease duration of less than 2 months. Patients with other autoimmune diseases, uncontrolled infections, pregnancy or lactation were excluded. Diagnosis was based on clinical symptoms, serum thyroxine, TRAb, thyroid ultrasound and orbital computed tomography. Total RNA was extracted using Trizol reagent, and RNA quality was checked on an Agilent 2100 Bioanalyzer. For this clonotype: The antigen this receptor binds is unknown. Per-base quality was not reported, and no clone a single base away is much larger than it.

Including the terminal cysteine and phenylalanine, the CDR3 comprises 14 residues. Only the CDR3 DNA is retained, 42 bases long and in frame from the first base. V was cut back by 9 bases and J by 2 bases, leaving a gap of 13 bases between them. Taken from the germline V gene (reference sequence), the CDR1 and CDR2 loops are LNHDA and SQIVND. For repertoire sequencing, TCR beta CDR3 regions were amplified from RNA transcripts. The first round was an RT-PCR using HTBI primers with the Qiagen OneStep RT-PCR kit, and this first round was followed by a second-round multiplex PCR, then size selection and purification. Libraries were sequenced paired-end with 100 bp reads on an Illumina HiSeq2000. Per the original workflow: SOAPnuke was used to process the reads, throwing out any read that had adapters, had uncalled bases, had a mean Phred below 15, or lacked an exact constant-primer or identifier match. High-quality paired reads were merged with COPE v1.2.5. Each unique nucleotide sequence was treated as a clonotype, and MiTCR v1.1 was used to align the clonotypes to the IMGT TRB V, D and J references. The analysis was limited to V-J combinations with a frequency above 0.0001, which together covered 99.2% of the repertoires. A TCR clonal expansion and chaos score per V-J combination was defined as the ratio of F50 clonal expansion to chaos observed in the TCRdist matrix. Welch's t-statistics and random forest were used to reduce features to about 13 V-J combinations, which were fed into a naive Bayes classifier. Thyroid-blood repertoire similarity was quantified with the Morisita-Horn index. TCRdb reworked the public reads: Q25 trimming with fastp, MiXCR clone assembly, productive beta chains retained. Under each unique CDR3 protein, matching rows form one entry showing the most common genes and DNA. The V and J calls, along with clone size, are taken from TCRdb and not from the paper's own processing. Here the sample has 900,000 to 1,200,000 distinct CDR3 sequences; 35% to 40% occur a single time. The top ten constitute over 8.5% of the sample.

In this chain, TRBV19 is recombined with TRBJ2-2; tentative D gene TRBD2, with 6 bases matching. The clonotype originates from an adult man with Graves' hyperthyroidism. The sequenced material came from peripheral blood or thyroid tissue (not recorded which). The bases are TGTGCCAGCGCACGGGGACTTAACACCGGGGAGCTGTTTTTT. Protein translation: CASARGLNTGELFF.